This T cell receptor (beta chain) was identified in a study of PD-L1 blockade in urothelial cancer. Study-level background: Of prior chemotherapy regimens, patients had received between 0 and 3.

The germline gives CDR1 LNHDA, CDR2 SQIVND (reference sequence). With V trimmed by 7 bases and J by 10 bases, 18 bases remained unmatched. CDR3 length: 15 amino acids. Some clones are missing from TCRdb's copy, which holds only in-frame ones; the method was immunoSEQ multiplex PCR. The sample lists under 70,000 clones, 88% occurring once. Time point meaning: peripheral blood 6 weeks after treatment start. The sequence derives from a man aged 60 to 69 with urothelial cancer. The gene calls are TRBV19 and TRBJ2-7; the match to TRBD1 covers 8 bases. This specimen consisted of PBMCs, obtained around atezolizumab (anti-PD-L1) treatment. CDR3 bases: TGTGCCAGTACTCAAACCATAGGGACAGGTGGGCTTCAGTACTTC. As protein: CASTQTIGTGGLQYF.